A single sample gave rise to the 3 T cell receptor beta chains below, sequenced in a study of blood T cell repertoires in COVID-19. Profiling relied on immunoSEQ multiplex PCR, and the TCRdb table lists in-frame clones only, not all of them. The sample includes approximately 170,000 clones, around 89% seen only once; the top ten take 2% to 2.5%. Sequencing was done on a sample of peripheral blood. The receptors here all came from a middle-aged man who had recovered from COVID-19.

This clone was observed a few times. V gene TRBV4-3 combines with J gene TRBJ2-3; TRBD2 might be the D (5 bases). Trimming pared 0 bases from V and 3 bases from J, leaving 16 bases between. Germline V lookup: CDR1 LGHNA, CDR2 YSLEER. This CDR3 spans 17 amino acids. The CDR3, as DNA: TGCGCCAGCAGCCAAGATAGCCCAGCGGCTAGAACAGATACGCAGTATTTT. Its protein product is CASSQDSPAARTDTQYF.

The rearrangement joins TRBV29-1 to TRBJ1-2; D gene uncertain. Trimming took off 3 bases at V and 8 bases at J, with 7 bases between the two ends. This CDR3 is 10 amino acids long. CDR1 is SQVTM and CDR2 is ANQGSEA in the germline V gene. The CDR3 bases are TGCAGCGTTGATTCGGAGGGCTACACCTTC. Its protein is CSVDSEGYTF.

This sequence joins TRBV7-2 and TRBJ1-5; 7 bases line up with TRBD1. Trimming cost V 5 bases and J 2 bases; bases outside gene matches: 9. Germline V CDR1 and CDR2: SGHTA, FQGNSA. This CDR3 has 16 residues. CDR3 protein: CASSLTDRPGNQPQHF. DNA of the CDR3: TGTGCCAGCAGCCTCACGGACAGGCCTGGCAATCAGCCCCAGCATTTT. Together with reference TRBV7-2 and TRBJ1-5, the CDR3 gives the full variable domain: GAGVSQSPSNKVTEKGKDVELRCDPISGHTALYWYRQSLGQGLEFLIYFQGNSAPDKSGLPSDRFSAERTGGSVSTLTIQRTQQEDSAVYLCASSLTDRPGNQPQHFGDGTRLSIL.